This entry describes one TCR beta chain. This entry is derived from a study of blood T cell repertoires in COVID-19. The length of the CDR3 is 18 residues. V lost 5 bases, J lost 0 bases, and 21 bases lay in between. Germline CDR1 LGHDT, CDR2 YNNKEL (reference sequence). Libraries were prepared by immunoSEQ multiplex PCR; TCRdb keeps only in-frame clonotypes and omits some of them. The sample contains approximately 500,000 clones, 80% to 90% of which appear only once. The specimen sequenced was peripheral blood. The chain is built from TRBV3-1 (or the pseudogene TRBV3-2) and TRBJ2-3; D might be TRBD2 (5 bases). The TCR originated in a man in his late teens or twenties with COVID-19, enrolled during active disease. Written as DNA, the CDR3 is TGTGCCAGCAGCTCTAAAAGGCGGGCTACCTCTAGCACAGATACGCAGTATTTT. As protein: CASSSKRRATSSTDTQYF.